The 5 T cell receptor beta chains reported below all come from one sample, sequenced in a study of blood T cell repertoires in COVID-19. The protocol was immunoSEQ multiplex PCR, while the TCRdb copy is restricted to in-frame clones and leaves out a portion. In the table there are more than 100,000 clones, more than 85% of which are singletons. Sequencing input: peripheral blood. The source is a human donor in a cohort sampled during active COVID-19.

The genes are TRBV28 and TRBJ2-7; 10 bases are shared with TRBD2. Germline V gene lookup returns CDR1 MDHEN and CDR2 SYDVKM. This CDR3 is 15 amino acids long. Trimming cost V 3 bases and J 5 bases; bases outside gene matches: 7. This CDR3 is CASSFMGLAGDEQYF. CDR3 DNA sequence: TGTGCCAGCAGTTTTATGGGGCTAGCGGGGGACGAGCAGTACTTC.

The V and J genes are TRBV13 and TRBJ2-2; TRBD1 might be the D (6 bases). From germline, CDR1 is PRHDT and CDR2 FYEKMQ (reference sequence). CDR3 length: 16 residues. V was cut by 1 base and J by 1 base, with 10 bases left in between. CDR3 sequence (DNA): TGTGCCAGCAGCTTAGTCCCAGGGGAGAACACCGGGGAGCTGTTTTTT. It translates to CASSLVPGENTGELFF.

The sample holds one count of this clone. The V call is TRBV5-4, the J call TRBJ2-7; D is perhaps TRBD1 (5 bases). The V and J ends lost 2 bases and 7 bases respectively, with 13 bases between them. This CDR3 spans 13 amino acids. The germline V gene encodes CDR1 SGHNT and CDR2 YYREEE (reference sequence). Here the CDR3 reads CASSLRGAREQYF. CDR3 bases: TGTGCCAGCAGCTTAAGGGGTGCGCGTGAGCAGTACTTC.

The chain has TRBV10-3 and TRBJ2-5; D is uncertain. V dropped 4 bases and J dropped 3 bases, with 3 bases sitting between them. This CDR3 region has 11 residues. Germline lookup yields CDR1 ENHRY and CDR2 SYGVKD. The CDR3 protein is CAISAEETQYF. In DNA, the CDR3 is TGTGCCATCAGTGCAGAAGAGACCCAGTACTTC.

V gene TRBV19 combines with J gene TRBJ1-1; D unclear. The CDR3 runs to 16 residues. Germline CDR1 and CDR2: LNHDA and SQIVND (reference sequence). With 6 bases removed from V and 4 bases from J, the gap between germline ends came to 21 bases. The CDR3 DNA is TGTGCCAGTAGGACCTCCCCGGGGATCCTGGGCACTGAAGCTTTCTTT. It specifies CASRTSPGILGTEAFF. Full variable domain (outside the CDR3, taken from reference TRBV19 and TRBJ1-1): DGGITQSPKYLFRKEGQNVTLSCEQNLNHDAMYWYRQDPGQGLRLIYYSQIVNDFQKGDIAEGYSVSREKKESFPLTVTSAQKNPTAFYLCASRTSPGILGTEAFFGQGTRLTVV.